This TCR beta chain emerged from a study of T-cell reconstitution after alpha-beta-depleted transplantation in children. Preparation of the TCRbeta library used unique molecular identifiers. Each CDR3 protein is one row after TCRdb ran MiXCR on the PCR reads. The sample has around 200,000 distinct CDR3 sequences; roughly 10% are singletons. Germline values: CDR1 LNHDA, CDR2 SQIVND (reference sequence). Deletions cut 3 bases from V and 6 bases from J, with 15 bases between. The CDR3 totals 15 residues. This chain connects TRBV19 to TRBJ2-1; D remains unclear. This sequence originates from a child less than two years old with acute myeloid leukemia, due to receive a stem cell transplant. The sample in question was PBMCs, obtained before TCRalphabeta/CD19-depleted stem cell transplant. The CDR3 here is CASSIRVTNFNEQFF. The CDR3, as DNA: TGTGCCAGTAGTATTCGCGTCACCAATTTCAATGAGCAGTTCTTC.